Listed below are T cell receptor beta chains from one sample, sequenced in a study of T cell responses to AZD1222 COVID-19 vaccine. Clones were read by immunoSEQ multiplex PCR, and TCRdb kept only the in-frame ones, dropping some. The table includes tens of thousands of clones, approximately 90% detected once. Sequences were derived from peripheral blood, sampled 28 days after the second AZD1222 dose. The source is an adult who received the AZD1222 COVID-19 vaccine. Both conserved end residues are part of each CDR3. A D gene is named only where the DNA matches it firmly. The size of a clone is reported for some rows only, either as once, few or many, or as a class for expanded clones.

d_gene,abundance,j_gene,v_gene,CDR3aa,CDR3nt
TRBD2,-,TRBJ2-3,TRBV7-9,CASSLGEGRYTDTQYF,TGTGCCAGCAGCTTAGGGGAGGGCCGATACACAGATACGCAGTATTTT
TRBD1,-,TRBJ1-6,TRBV2,CASSMGQPYSPLHF,TGTGCCAGCAGTATGGGACAGCCTTATTCACCCCTCCACTTT
TRBD2,once,TRBJ2-1,TRBV11-2,CASSPGLVWENEQFF,TGTGCCAGCAGCCCAGGACTAGTCTGGGAGAATGAGCAGTTCTTC
TRBD2,-,TRBJ2-7,TRBV7-9,CASSPQWDYSYEQYF,TGTGCCAGCAGCCCCCAATGGGACTACTCTTACGAGCAGTACTTC
-,-,TRBJ1-1,TRBV5-1,CASRKVGNTEAFF,TGCGCCAGCCGTAAAGTAGGGAACACTGAAGCTTTCTTT
-,-,TRBJ2-3,TRBV24-1,CATSDPRGADTQYF,TGTGCCACCAGTGACCCCCGAGGGGCAGATACGCAGTATTTT
TRBD1,-,TRBJ1-1,TRBV6-5,CASSYSRQGRTEAFF,TGTGCCAGCAGTTACTCGAGACAGGGGCGCACTGAAGCTTTCTTT
TRBD1,-,TRBJ2-5,TRBV7-2,CASSPIDAGGQGETQYF,TGTGCCAGCAGCCCAATCGATGCAGGGGGCCAGGGAGAGACCCAGTACTTC
TRBD2,-,TRBJ2-7,TRBV18,CASSPGTSGTGYEQYF,TGTGCCAGCTCACCCGGGACTAGCGGGACCGGCTACGAGCAGTACTTC
-,-,TRBJ1-2,TRBV21-1,CASTASSGFLGYTF,TGTGCCAGCACGGCTTCTTCAGGGTTCCTTGGCTACACCTTC
-,-,TRBJ2-7,TRBV2,CASTPPGEQYF,TGTGCCAGTACCCCCCCCGGGGAGCAGTACTTC
TRBD2,-,TRBJ2-1,TRBV5-1,CASSLRLAGNEQFF,TGCGCCAGCAGCTTGCGGCTAGCGGGAAATGAGCAGTTCTTC
-,-,TRBJ2-2,TRBV30,CAWRSPGTGELFF,TGTGCCTGGAGGTCGCCGGGCACCGGGGAGCTGTTTTTT
TRBD1,-,TRBJ2-6,TRBV5-1,CASSTGTGYANVLTF,TGCGCCAGCAGCACGGGGACAGGGTATGCCAACGTCCTGACTTTC
-,-,TRBJ1-5,TRBV7-3,CASSLEVNQPQHF,TGTGCCAGCAGCTTAGAGGTTAATCAGCCCCAGCATTTT
-,-,TRBJ1-5,TRBV19,CASYPGELPHQPQHF,TGTGCCAGTTATCCAGGGGAACTTCCCCATCAGCCCCAGCATTTT
-,-,TRBJ1-5,TRBV19,CASLRDLSSNQPQHF,TGTGCCAGTCTTCGGGACCTATCGAGCAATCAGCCCCAGCATTTT
-,once,TRBJ1-2,TRBV3-1/TRBV3-2,CASSRDSPHGYTF,TGTGCCAGCAGTCGGGACTCTCCCCATGGCTACACCTTC
-,once,TRBJ2-1,TRBV30,CAWGPGGDEQFF,TGTGCCTGGGGGCCTGGCGGGGATGAGCAGTTCTTC
-,-,TRBJ1-2,TRBV11-1,CASSYPSNTGGYTF,TGTGCCAGCAGCTATCCTTCGAACACCGGGGGCTACACCTTC
TRBD1,-,TRBJ2-7,TRBV6-5,CASSSTGETQYF,TGTGCCAGCAGTTCGACAGGGGAAACGCAGTACTTC
-,-,TRBJ1-1,TRBV5-6,CASNRGGDTEAFF,TGTGCCAGCAACCGGGGAGGGGACACTGAAGCTTTCTTT
TRBD1,-,TRBJ1-5,TRBV6-2/TRBV6-3,CASSQGQGGNNQPQHF,TGTGCCAGCAGCCAGGGACAGGGCGGTAACAATCAGCCCCAGCATTTT
TRBD1,-,TRBJ1-3,TRBV3-1/TRBV3-2,CASSQGTGYRISGNTIYF,TGTGCCAGCAGTCAAGGGACAGGGTACCGTATCTCTGGAAACACCATATATTTT
-,-,TRBJ2-4,TRBV5-8,CASSSRGAALAKNIQYF,TGTGCCAGCAGCTCCCGGGGGGCGGCGCTAGCCAAAAACATTCAGTACTTC
TRBD1,-,TRBJ1-4,TRBV5-5,CASSLEAGGSTNEKLFF,TGTGCCAGCAGCTTGGAGGCAGGGGGATCAACTAATGAAAAACTGTTTTTT
-,-,TRBJ2-4,TRBV4-2,CASSPLARVGNIQYF,TGTGCCAGCAGCCCCCTAGCGCGAGTGGGGAACATTCAGTACTTC
-,few,TRBJ1-2,TRBV18,CASSPTTSSLDGYTF,TGTGCCAGCTCACCAACTACTAGTAGCTTAGACGGCTACACCTTC
-,-,TRBJ1-1,TRBV18,CASSPPGGWRTEAFF,TGTGCCAGCTCACCACCGGGAGGTTGGCGCACTGAAGCTTTCTTT
TRBD2,few,TRBJ2-1,TRBV12-3/TRBV12-4,CASRGVSYNEQFF,TGTGCCAGCCGGGGGGTCTCCTACAATGAGCAGTTCTTC
-,-,TRBJ1-1,TRBV4-1,CASSVSGGMNTEAFF,TGCGCCAGCAGCGTCAGCGGCGGAATGAACACTGAAGCTTTCTTT
TRBD1,-,TRBJ1-5,TRBV19,CASRQQGAGNQPQHF,TGTGCCAGTAGGCAACAGGGGGCGGGTAATCAGCCCCAGCATTTT
-,-,TRBJ2-1,TRBV7-2,CASRSSYNEQFF,TGTGCCAGCCGGAGCTCCTACAATGAGCAGTTCTTC
TRBD2,-,TRBJ2-1,TRBV11-3,CASSLGDYDYNEQFF,TGTGCCAGCAGCCTGGGGGACTACGACTACAATGAGCAGTTCTTC
-,few,TRBJ1-2,TRBV4-2,CASSQERQYDGYTF,TGTGCCAGCAGCCAAGAACGGCAGTACGATGGCTACACCTTC
-,-,TRBJ1-3,TRBV5-1,CASSARGNTIYF,TGCGCCAGCAGCGCCAGGGGAAACACCATATATTTT
TRBD1,-,TRBJ2-5,TRBV10-1,CASSLSGRGTETQYF,TGCGCCAGCAGTTTAAGCGGCAGGGGGACGGAGACCCAGTACTTC
TRBD2,-,TRBJ2-5,TRBV9,CASSQGMASGQETQYF,TGTGCCAGCAGCCAAGGGATGGCTAGCGGCCAAGAGACCCAGTACTTC
-,-,TRBJ2-1,TRBV5-1,CASSQEKSSYNEQFF,TGCGCCAGCAGCCAGGAAAAAAGCTCCTACAATGAGCAGTTCTTC
TRBD2,-,TRBJ2-1,TRBV27,CASSAGLVNEQFF,TGTGCCAGCAGTGCGGGACTAGTCAATGAGCAGTTCTTC
-,-,TRBJ1-2,TRBV11-2,CATPRTAGYGYTF,TGTGCCACCCCTCGGACGGCTGGCTATGGCTACACCTTC
-,few,TRBJ1-5,TRBV6-5,CASRPGAGGLQPQHF,TGTGCCAGCAGACCTGGGGCCGGGGGGTTGCAACCCCAGCATTTT
-,-,TRBJ1-3,TRBV19,CASSAWFGNTIYF,TGTGCCAGTAGTGCTTGGTTTGGAAACACCATATATTTT
-,few,TRBJ2-7,TRBV7-8,CASTPSPAPSTYEQYF,TGTGCCAGCACCCCTTCCCCCGCCCCAAGTACCTACGAGCAGTACTTC
-,-,TRBJ1-4,TRBV30,CAWSVNSEGEKLFF,TGTGCCTGGAGTGTAAACAGTGAAGGGGAAAAACTGTTTTTT